A single sample is the source of the 14 T cell receptor beta chains below, sequenced in a study of blood T cell repertoires in COVID-19. Here immunoSEQ multiplex PCR was the method, and the copy in TCRdb shows in-frame clones only, minus some. The table has fewer than 80,000 clones, approximately 90% seen once; the top ten hold around 7.9%. The sequenced sample was peripheral blood. Receptors originate from a man under 40 with acute or convalescent COVID-19.

The V call is TRBV6-5, the J call TRBJ2-7; TRBD1 matches at 8 bases. Germline loops: CDR1 MNHEY, CDR2 SVGAGI. This CDR3 region has 14 residues. Trimming took 6 bases from V and 5 from J; bases not matched to a gene: 9. The CDR3 protein is CASRSTGGSDEQYF. Written as DNA, the CDR3 is TGTGCCAGCAGGAGTACAGGGGGAAGCGACGAGCAGTACTTC.

CDR3 DNA: TGTGCCAGCAGGCTGAGCGGGAGAGGTGACAATGAGCAGTTCTTC. Its translation: CASRLSGRGDNEQFF. The chain links TRBV28 to TRBJ2-1, with 8 bases identical to TRBD2. The CDR3 spans 15 residues. Germline values: CDR1 MDHEN, CDR2 SYDVKM. J lost 5 bases, V lost 6 bases, and 9 bases had no gene match.

This rearrangement joins TRBV11-2 to TRBJ2-3, with D tentatively TRBD1 (6 bases). The CDR3 runs to 14 residues. V shed 5 bases and J shed 2 bases, with 11 bases lying between them. CDR1 and CDR2 (germline): SGHAT, FQNNGV. The CDR3 nucleotides are TGTGCCAGCAGCCCCTGGGGGCCCACAGATACGCAGTATTTT. Translated, it gives CASSPWGPTDTQYF.

The V and J genes are TRBV4-1 and TRBJ2-3; maybe TRBD2 (6 bases). Trimming stripped 4 bases from V and 6 bases from J, with 17 bases between. CDR1 and CDR2 (germline): MGHRA, YSYEKL. The CDR3 has 15 residues. As DNA, the CDR3 is TGCGCCAGCAGCCCGTCCGGGACTCCCGGGGATACGCAGTATTTT. The encoded protein is CASSPSGTPGDTQYF.

The chain is built from TRBV10-1 and TRBJ2-2, with TRBD2 matching 8 bases. The germline V gene has CDR1 WNHNN and CDR2 SYGVQD (reference sequence). The CDR3 is 16 amino acids. Germline trimming cut 7 bases from V and 5 bases from J; bases unmatched to any gene: 12. The CDR3 protein is CASIKWGTRSTGELFF. The CDR3 bases are TGCGCCAGCATCAAGTGGGGGACTAGGAGTACCGGGGAGCTGTTTTTT.

This chain uses TRBV5-1 with TRBJ2-3; D is unresolved. Trimming left V 4 bases short and J 2 bases short, with 5 bases between. The V gene's germline CDR1 is SGHRS and CDR2 YFSETQ. CDR3 length: 12 residues. The CDR3 DNA reads as TGCGCCAGCAGCCCTTCCACAGATACGCAGTATTTT. Amino acids: CASSPSTDTQYF.

CDR3 residues: CASSLVEANTGELFF. In nucleotides, the CDR3 is TGTGCCAGCAGCTTAGTAGAAGCGAACACCGGGGAGCTGTTTTTT. V usage is TRBV11-2 and J usage is TRBJ2-2; D uncertain. V was shortened by 1 base and J by 0 bases, with 6 bases between the two germline ends. Germline CDR1 reads SGHAT; CDR2 reads FQNNGV. The CDR3 is 15 amino acids.

The chain has TRBV27 and TRBJ2-3, with TRBD2 as a possible D gene (6 bases). CDR3 length: 14 residues. Deletions cut 6 bases from V and 0 bases from J, with 10 bases between. Germline assignment: CDR1 MNHEY and CDR2 SMNVEV (reference sequence). DNA of the CDR3: TGTGCCAGCAGGGAGACTAGGAGCACAGATACGCAGTATTTT. Translating it yields CASRETRSTDTQYF.

The chain joins TRBV27 to TRBJ2-7; 9 nucleotides align to TRBD2. Germline assignment: CDR1 MNHEY and CDR2 SMNVEV (reference sequence). V was pared by 1 base and J by 6 bases, with 4 bases of the junction left unmatched. CDR3 length: 14 amino acids. The CDR3 DNA sequence: TGTGCCAGCAGTTTATTAGCGGGAGCTTTCGAGCAGTACTTC. Translation: CASSLLAGAFEQYF.

This clone has only a few counts. The chain uses TRBV19 and TRBJ2-1, with 9 bases that match TRBD2. The junction had 4 bases not matched to a gene; V was cut back by 0 bases and J by 1 base. CDR1 is LNHDA and CDR2 is SQIVND in the germline V gene (reference sequence). The CDR3 is 17 residues long. The CDR3 here is CASSIDGLAFSYNEQFF. CDR3 sequence (DNA): TGTGCCAGTAGTATAGATGGACTAGCGTTTTCCTACAATGAGCAGTTCTTC.

This clone was observed a handful of times. V is TRBV6-6 and J is TRBJ2-7, with D maybe TRBD1 (7 bases). Trimming shortened V by 6 bases and J by 3 bases, and 15 bases separated the two germline ends. Germline V gene data show CDR1 as MNHNY and CDR2 as SVGAGI (reference sequence). The CDR3 loop spans 14 amino acids. CDR3 protein: CASSLGGGLYEQYF. In nucleotides, the CDR3 is TGTGCCAGCAGCCTCGGAGGGGGCCTCTACGAGCAGTACTTC.

This clone was seen only once. This chain uses TRBV3-1 (or the pseudogene TRBV3-2) with TRBJ1-5, with 7 positions matching TRBD1. The trim removed 2 bases at V and 7 bases at J, leaving 2 bases unmatched. The V gene's germline CDR1 is LGHDT and CDR2 YNNKEL (reference sequence). CDR3 length equals 13 residues. CDR3 protein: CASSQRGRQPQHF. DNA of the CDR3: TGTGCCAGCAGCCAAAGGGGGCGGCAGCCCCAGCATTTT.

This chain joins TRBV7-2 and TRBJ2-5; a possible D gene is TRBD1 (5 bases). Trimming pared 5 bases from V and 5 bases from J, leaving 21 bases between. The CDR3 runs 16 residues. Per the germline V gene, CDR1 is SGHTA and CDR2 is FQGNSA. The CDR3 is CASSPYQGRSRETQYF. The CDR3 DNA follows: TGTGCCAGCAGCCCCTATCAGGGCCGAAGCAGGGAGACCCAGTACTTC.

This clone was seen only a few times. The chain joins TRBV2 to TRBJ1-6; 9 bases agree with TRBD1. V lost 6 bases and J lost 13; bases outside the gene matches: 7. The CDR3 is 13 residues long. Germline V gene lookup returns CDR1 SNHLY and CDR2 FYNNEI. The CDR3 DNA sequence: TGTGCCAGCAGGGGACAGGGTGTTACGCCCCTCCACTTT. Translation gives CASRGQGVTPLHF. The variable domain in full, with the rest retrieved from reference TRBV2 and TRBJ1-6, is EPEVTQTPSHQVTQMGQEVILRCVPISNHLYFYWYRQILGQKVEFLVSFYNNEISEKSEIFDDQFSVERPDGSNFTLKIRSTKLEDSAMYFCASRGQGVTPLHFGNGTRLTVT.